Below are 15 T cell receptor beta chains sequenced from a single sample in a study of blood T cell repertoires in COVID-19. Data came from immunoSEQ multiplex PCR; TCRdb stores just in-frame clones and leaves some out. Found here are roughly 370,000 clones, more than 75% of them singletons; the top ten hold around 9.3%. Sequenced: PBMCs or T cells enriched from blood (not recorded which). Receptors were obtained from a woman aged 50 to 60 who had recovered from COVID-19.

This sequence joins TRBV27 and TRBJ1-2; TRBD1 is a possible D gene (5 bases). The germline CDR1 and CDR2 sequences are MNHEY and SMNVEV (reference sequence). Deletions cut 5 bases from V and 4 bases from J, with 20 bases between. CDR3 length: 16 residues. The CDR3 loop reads CASSTSRGKSGYGYTF. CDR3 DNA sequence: TGTGCCAGCAGTACCTCACGGGGGAAATCGGGCTATGGCTACACCTTC.

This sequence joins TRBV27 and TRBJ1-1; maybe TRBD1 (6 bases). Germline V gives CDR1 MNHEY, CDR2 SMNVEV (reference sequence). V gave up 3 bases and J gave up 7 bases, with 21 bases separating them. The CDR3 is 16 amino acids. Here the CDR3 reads CASSLVLAGERYEAFF. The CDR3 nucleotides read TGTGCCAGCAGTTTGGTGCTGGCAGGGGAACGTTATGAAGCTTTCTTT.

CDR3 DNA sequence: TGTGCCACGACCTTGGCGGGGGTCGGCTACACCTTC. Its translation is CATTLAGVGYTF. The chain recombines TRBV19 with TRBJ1-2, with D perhaps TRBD1 (5 bases). The CDR3 length is 12 residues. V lost 10 bases and J 8 bases, leaving 17 bases between the germline ends. Germline V gene sequence: CDR1 LNHDA, CDR2 SQIVND (reference sequence).

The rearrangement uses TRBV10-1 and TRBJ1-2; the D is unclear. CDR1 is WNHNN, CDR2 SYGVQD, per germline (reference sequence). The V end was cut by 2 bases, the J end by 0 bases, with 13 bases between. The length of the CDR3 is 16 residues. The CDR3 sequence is CASSEVRGGTNYGYTF. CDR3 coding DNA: TGCGCCAGCAGTGAGGTCCGGGGAGGTACTAACTATGGCTACACCTTC.

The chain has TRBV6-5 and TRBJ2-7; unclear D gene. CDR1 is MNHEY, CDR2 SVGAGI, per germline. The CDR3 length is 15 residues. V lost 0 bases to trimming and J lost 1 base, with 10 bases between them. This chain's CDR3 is CASSYSIEESYEQYF. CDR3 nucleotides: TGTGCCAGCAGTTACTCGATCGAGGAGTCCTACGAGCAGTACTTC.

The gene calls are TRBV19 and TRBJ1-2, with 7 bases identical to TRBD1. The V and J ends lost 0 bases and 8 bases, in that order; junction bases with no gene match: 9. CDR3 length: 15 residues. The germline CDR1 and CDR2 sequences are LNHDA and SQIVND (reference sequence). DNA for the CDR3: TGTGCCAGTAGTATAGAGGACAGGATTTTCGGGGGCTACACCTTC. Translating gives CASSIEDRIFGGYTF.

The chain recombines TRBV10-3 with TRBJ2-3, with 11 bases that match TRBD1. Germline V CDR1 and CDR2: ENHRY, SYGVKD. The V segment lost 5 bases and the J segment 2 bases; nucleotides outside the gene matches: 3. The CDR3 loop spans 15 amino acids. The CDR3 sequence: CAISRDRGVTDTQYF. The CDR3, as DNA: TGTGCCATCAGTAGGGACAGGGGGGTCACAGATACGCAGTATTTT.

CDR3 coding DNA: TGTGCCAGTAGCCTACAAGACAGGGGAGGAGGCTACACCTTC. Translated, it gives CASSLQDRGGGYTF. V and J are TRBV19 and TRBJ1-2; 8 positions agree with TRBD1. CDR3 length: 14 amino acids. Germline loops: CDR1 LNHDA, CDR2 SQIVND (reference sequence). The J segment lost 8 bases and the V segment lost 6 bases, leaving 11 bases of the junction unmatched.

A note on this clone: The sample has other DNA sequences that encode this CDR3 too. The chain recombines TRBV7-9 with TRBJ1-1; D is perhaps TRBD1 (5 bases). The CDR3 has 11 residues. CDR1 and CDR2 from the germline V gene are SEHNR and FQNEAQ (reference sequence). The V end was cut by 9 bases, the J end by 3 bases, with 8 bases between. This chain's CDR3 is CASTGDTEAFF. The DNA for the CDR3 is TGTGCCAGTACAGGCGACACTGAAGCTTTCTTT.

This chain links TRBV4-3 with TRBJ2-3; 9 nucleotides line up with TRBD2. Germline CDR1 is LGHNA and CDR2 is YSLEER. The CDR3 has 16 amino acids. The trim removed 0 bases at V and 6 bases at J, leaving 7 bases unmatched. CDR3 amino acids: CASSQDAGGGVDTQYF. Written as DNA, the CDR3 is TGCGCCAGCAGCCAAGATGCGGGGGGGGGTGTGGATACGCAGTATTTT.

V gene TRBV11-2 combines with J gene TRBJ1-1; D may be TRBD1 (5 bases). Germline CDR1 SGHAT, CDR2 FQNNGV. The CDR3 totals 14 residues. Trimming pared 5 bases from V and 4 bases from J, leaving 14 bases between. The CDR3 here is CASSPSRAGTEAFF. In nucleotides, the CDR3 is TGTGCCAGCAGCCCATCCAGGGCCGGCACTGAAGCTTTCTTT.

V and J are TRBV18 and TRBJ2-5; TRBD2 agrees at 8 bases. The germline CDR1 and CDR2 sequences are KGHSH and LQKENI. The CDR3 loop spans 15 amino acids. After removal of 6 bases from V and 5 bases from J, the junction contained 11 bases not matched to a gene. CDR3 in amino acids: CASSPGSGAAETQYF. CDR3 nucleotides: TGTGCCAGCTCTCCCGGTAGCGGGGCGGCGGAGACCCAGTACTTC.

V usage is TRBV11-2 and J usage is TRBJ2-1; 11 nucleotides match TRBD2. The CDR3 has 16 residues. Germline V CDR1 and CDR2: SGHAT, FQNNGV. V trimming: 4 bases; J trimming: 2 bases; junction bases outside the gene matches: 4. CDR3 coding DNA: TGTGCCAGCAGCTCAAATAGCGGGGGGGCCTACAATGAGCAGTTCTTC. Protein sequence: CASSSNSGGAYNEQFF.

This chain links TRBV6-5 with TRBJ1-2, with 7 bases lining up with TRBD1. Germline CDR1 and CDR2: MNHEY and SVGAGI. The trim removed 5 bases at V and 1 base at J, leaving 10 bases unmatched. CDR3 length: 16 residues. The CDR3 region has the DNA TGTGCCAGCAGTCACTACAAGGGACAGCTTAACTATGGCTACACCTTC. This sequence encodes CASSHYKGQLNYGYTF.

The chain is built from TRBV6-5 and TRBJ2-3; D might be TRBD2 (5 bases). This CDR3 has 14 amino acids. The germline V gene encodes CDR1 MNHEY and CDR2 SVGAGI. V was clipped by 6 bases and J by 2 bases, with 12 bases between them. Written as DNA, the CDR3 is TGTGCCAGCAGCGTGGACTTCTACACAGATACGCAGTATTTT. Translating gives CASSVDFYTDTQYF.